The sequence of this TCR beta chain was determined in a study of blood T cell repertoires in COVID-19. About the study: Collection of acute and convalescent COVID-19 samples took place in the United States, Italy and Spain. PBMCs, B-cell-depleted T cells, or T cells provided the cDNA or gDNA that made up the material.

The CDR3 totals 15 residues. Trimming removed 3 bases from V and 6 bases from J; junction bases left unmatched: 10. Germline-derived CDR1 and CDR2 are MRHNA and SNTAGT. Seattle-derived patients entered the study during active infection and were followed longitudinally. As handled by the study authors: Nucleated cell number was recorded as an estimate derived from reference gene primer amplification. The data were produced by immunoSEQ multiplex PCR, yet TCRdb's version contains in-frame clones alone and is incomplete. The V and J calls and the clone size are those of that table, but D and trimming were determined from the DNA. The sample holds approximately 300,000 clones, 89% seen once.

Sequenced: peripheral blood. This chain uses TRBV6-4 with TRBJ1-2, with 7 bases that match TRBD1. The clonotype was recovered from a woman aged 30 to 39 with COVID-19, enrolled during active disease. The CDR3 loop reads CASSDDMRGLDGYTF. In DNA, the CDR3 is TGTGCCAGCAGTGATGATATGAGGGGGCTGGATGGCTACACCTTC.